One and the same sample provided the 16 T cell receptor beta chains below, sequenced in a study of shared clonotypes between healthy human individuals. The assay was immunoSEQ multiplex PCR, and TCRdb's table has in-frame clones only and misses some. The table includes under 600,000 clones, about 96% detected once. The sample consisted of naive CD4+ T cells sorted from blood. Described subset: CD45RA+ positively selected. The receptor set was obtained from a woman aged 25-40 years in good health.

The chain is built from TRBV5-1 and TRBJ2-7; 7 bases are a match to TRBD1. Germline CDR1 and CDR2: SGHRS and YFSETQ. The length of the CDR3 is 14 residues. The junction had 3 bases not matched to a gene; V was cut back by 0 bases and J by 3 bases. CDR3 amino acids: CASSLAGQIYEQYF. DNA for the CDR3: TGCGCCAGCAGCTTGGCGGGACAGATCTACGAGCAGTACTTC.

This clone was counted a single time. CDR3 in DNA: TGTGCCAGCAGTTTGCGGGAGGGCACCCACGAGCAGTACTTC. Protein product: CASSLREGTHEQYF. J is TRBJ2-7 and V is TRBV27; the match to TRBD2 covers 9 bases. The CDR3 sequence is 14 residues long. V shed 3 bases and J 5 bases; nucleotides not matched to a gene: 5. CDR1 is MNHEY, CDR2 SMNVEV, per germline (reference sequence).

The chain is built from TRBV6-1 and TRBJ2-7; 10 bases line up with TRBD1. This CDR3 region has 15 residues. The germline V gene has CDR1 MNHNS and CDR2 SASEGT. Trimming removed 6 bases from V and 5 bases from J; junction bases left unmatched: 10. The CDR3 protein is CASRKGQGVFHEQYF. CDR3 DNA sequence: TGTGCCAGCAGAAAAGGACAGGGGGTCTTCCACGAGCAGTACTTC.

The CDR3 sequence is CASSLIAGLNEQYF. The DNA for the CDR3 is TGTGCCAGCAGTTTAATAGCGGGATTGAACGAGCAGTACTTC. The chain employs TRBV27 and TRBJ2-5, with 8 bases identical to TRBD2. Judging by the DNA end, TRBJ2-7 fits better; the J call may be wrong. The germline V gene encodes CDR1 MNHEY and CDR2 SMNVEV (reference sequence). CDR3 length: 14 amino acids.

This clone came up once. J is TRBJ1-1 and V is TRBV9, with D unclear. V lost 0 bases to trimming and J lost 0 bases, with 12 bases between them. CDR1 and CDR2 (germline): SGDLS, YYNGEE. This CDR3 is 16 amino acids long. The chain's CDR3 is CASSVGGLSMNTEAFF. The CDR3, as DNA: TGTGCCAGCAGCGTAGGAGGTTTGTCCATGAACACTGAAGCTTTCTTT.

The chain carries TRBV10-1 and TRBJ1-5; no reliable D call. CDR1 WNHNN and CDR2 SYGVQD come from the germline V gene (reference sequence). The V gene lost 0 bases and the J gene lost 3 bases, with 3 bases spanning the gap. The CDR3 runs to 13 residues. The CDR3 protein is CASSESFNQPQHF. CDR3 nucleotide sequence: TGCGCCAGCAGTGAGTCCTTCAATCAGCCCCAGCATTTT.

This clone was recorded only once. At the DNA level, this CDR3 is encoded by other sequences in the same sample as well. The chain employs TRBV18 and TRBJ2-5, with D possibly being TRBD1 (6 bases). Trimming stripped 3 bases from V and 2 bases from J, with 7 bases between. From germline, CDR1 is KGHSH and CDR2 LQKENI. The CDR3 consists of 13 residues. The CDR3 protein is CASSPGQQETQYF. CDR3 nucleotide sequence: TGTGCCAGCTCACCTGGACAGCAAGAGACCCAGTACTTC.

Of note for this clone: A read error may produce the germline difference seen at one junction end. The rearrangement links TRBV5-8 to TRBJ2-7, with a tentative D call TRBD2 (6 bases). Germline CDR1 is SGHTS and CDR2 is YDEGEE. This CDR3 has 17 amino acids. The CDR3 sequence is CASTLGLARDVRDEQYF. The CDR3 DNA is TGTGCCAGCACCTTGGGTTTAGCGCGGGACGTCAGGGACGAGCAGTACTTC. Combining the CDR3 with reference TRBV5-8 and TRBJ2-7 gives the whole variable domain EAGVTQSPTHLIKTRGQQATLRCSPISGHTSVYWYQQALGLGLQFLLWYDEGEERNRGNFPPRFSGRQFPNYSSELNVNALELEDSALYLCASTLGLARDVRDEQYFGPGTRLTVT.

This chain uses TRBV2 with TRBJ2-1, with TRBD2 matching over 12 bases. This CDR3 contains 15 residues. The J segment lost 7 bases and the V segment lost 5 bases, leaving 6 bases of the junction unmatched. Looked up from germline, CDR1 is SNHLY and CDR2 is FYNNEI. The CDR3 region has the DNA TGTGCCAGCAGTTCTGGACTAGCGGGGATTAATGAGCAGTTCTTC. This translates into CASSSGLAGINEQFF.

This chain uses TRBV6-6 with TRBJ2-7, with 10 bases matching TRBD1. There are 15 residues in the CDR3. Germline V CDR1 and CDR2: MNHNY, SVGAGI (reference sequence). Losses at the gene ends were 0 bases for V and 1 base for J; bases not matched to a gene: 0. The CDR3 DNA sequence: TGTGCCAGCAGTTACTCGGGACAGGGGTCCTACGAGCAGTACTTC. Translating gives CASSYSGQGSYEQYF.

The V call is TRBV7-2, the J call TRBJ2-7, with D unresolved. CDR3 size: 12 residues. The V end lost 2 bases, the J end lost 2 bases, and 4 bases lay between the germline ends. Per the germline V gene, CDR1 is SGHTA and CDR2 is FQGNSA. CDR3 nucleotide sequence: TGTGCCAGCAGCTTACTAACCTACGAGCAGTACTTC. Protein product: CASSLLTYEQYF. Using reference TRBV7-2 and TRBJ2-7 for the parts outside the CDR3, the full variable domain is GAGVSQSPSNKVTEKGKDVELRCDPISGHTALYWYRQSLGQGLEFLIYFQGNSAPDKSGLPSDRFSAERTGGSVSTLTIQRTQQEDSAVYLCASSLLTYEQYFGPGTRLTVT.

The V gene is TRBV28, the J gene TRBJ2-2; D unclear. In germline, CDR1 is MDHEN, CDR2 SYDVKM. CDR3 length equals 14 residues. V lost 7 bases to trimming and J lost 0 bases, with 9 bases between them. CDR3 protein: CASNPDPNTGELFF. CDR3 sequence (DNA): TGTGCCAGCAATCCCGACCCGAACACCGGGGAGCTGTTTTTT.

The CDR3 here is CASSLVVRGKGYSNQPQHF. The CDR3 DNA follows: TGCGCCAGCAGCTTGGTGGTCAGGGGAAAGGGTTATAGCAATCAGCCCCAGCATTTT. The J gene is TRBJ1-5, the V gene TRBV5-1; maybe TRBD1 (6 bases). Trimming took 0 bases from V and 0 from J, leaving 19 bases between them. This CDR3 is built from 19 residues. The V gene's germline CDR1 is SGHRS and CDR2 YFSETQ.

The CDR3 DNA sequence: TGTGCCAGCGGTGATAGCGCGAGCTCCTACGAGCAGTACTTC. It specifies CASGDSASSYEQYF. The chain is built from TRBV5-6 and TRBJ2-7, with D perhaps TRBD2 (5 bases). The CDR3 runs to 14 residues. V was pared by 7 bases and J by 0 bases, with 14 bases between. Per germline, CDR1 SGHDT and CDR2 YYEEEE. The full variable domain, with the rest looked up from reference TRBV5-6 and TRBJ2-7, is DAGVTQSPTHLIKTRGQQVTLRCSPKSGHDTVSWYQQALGQGPQFIFQYYEEEERQRGNFPDRFSGHQFPNYSSELNVNALLLGDSALYLCASGDSASSYEQYFGPGTRLTVT.

This sequence joins TRBV28 and TRBJ2-7, with TRBD2 as a possible D gene (6 bases). The germline V gene has CDR1 MDHEN and CDR2 SYDVKM. The germline V and J ends were trimmed by 5 bases and 5 bases, with 16 bases remaining between them. The CDR3 spans 14 residues. The chain's CDR3 is CASSGRRASHEQYF. As DNA, the CDR3 is TGTGCCAGCAGTGGGCGGAGGGCTTCCCACGAGCAGTACTTC. Variable domain in full (rest from reference TRBV28 and TRBJ2-7): DVKVTQSSRYLVKRTGEKVFLECVQDMDHENMFWYRQDPGLGLRLIYFSYDVKMKEKGDIPEGYSVSREKKERFSLILESASTNQTSMYLCASSGRRASHEQYFGPGTRLTVT.

This clone came up once. The genes are TRBV19 and TRBJ2-7; unclear D gene. The CDR3 loop spans 15 amino acids. Trimming pared 4 bases from V and 0 bases from J, leaving 13 bases between. CDR1 is LNHDA and CDR2 is SQIVND in the germline V gene (reference sequence). The CDR3 DNA reads TGTGCCAGTAGTAAGGGCTCATCAGGCTCCTACGAGCAGTACTTC. Protein: CASSKGSSGSYEQYF.